These T cell receptor beta chains were read from a single sample in a study of T cells in Graves' hyperthyroidism and ophthalmopathy. Via MiXCR, TCRdb re-called the multiplex PCR reads, giving one row per CDR3 protein. The sample lists approximately 600,000 distinct CDR3 sequences; around 15% were seen once. The specimen was blood. The receptors were sampled from a woman in her twenties or thirties with Graves' hyperthyroidism. CDR3s include the opening cysteine and the closing phenylalanine or tryptophan. A D gene is named only where the DNA matches it firmly. Expanded clones are given a class, and other clones once, few, many or no size at all.

.,once,TRBJ2-7,TRBV28,TGTGCCAGCAGTGGGGTCATTGCGGCCTACGAGCAGTACTTC,CASSGVIAAYEQYF
TRBD2,.,TRBJ2-7,TRBV7-8,TGTGCCAGCAGTATGTCCTGGCGGGGGGGACACGAGCAGTACTTC,CASSMSWRGGHEQYF
.,few,TRBJ2-1,TRBV6-4,TGTGCCAGCAGTGGCAACTACAATGAGCAGTTCTTC,CASSGNYNEQFF
TRBD1,few,TRBJ2-3,TRBV14,TGTGCCAGCAGCCAAGAAAAGGGGGACAGGGATGCCACAGATACGCAGTATTTT,CASSQEKGDRDATDTQYF
.,.,TRBJ1-5,TRBV19,TGTGCCAGTAGTATAGATAGGGGAAATCAGCCCCAGCATTTT,CASSIDRGNQPQHF
.,many,TRBJ2-7,TRBV12-3/TRBV12-4,TGTGCCAGCAGTTTAGCCCCAACTAGCTCTGAGCAGTACTTC,CASSLAPTSSEQYF
.,many,TRBJ2-1,TRBV24-1,TGTGCCACCCCCAATCGTGCGCAGACCTACAATGAGCAGTTCTTC,CATPNRAQTYNEQFF
.,few,TRBJ1-2,TRBV5-6,TGTGCCAGCAGCTTGACCGACTCTGGCTACACCTTC,CASSLTDSGYTF
TRBD1,many,TRBJ1-2,TRBV12-3/TRBV12-4,TGTGCCAGCAGTACCGACAGGGGATATGGCTACACCTTC,CASSTDRGYGYTF
.,many,TRBJ2-5,TRBV6-2/TRBV6-3,TGTGCCAGCAGTTACGACCAAGAGACCCAGTACTTC,CASSYDQETQYF
TRBD2,few,TRBJ2-5,TRBV5-8,TGTGCCAGCAGCCCCGGGACTAGCGGCTTAGAGACCCAGTACTTC,CASSPGTSGLETQYF
.,few,TRBJ1-1,TRBV7-9,TGTGCCAGTAAGGGGATATCGGAAGCTTTCTTT,CASKGISEAFF
.,.,TRBJ1-5,TRBV20-1,TGCAGTGCTGCGAGAGACGGGGGGGTGGATCAGCCCCAGCATTTT,CSAARDGGVDQPQHF
TRBD1,few,TRBJ1-2,TRBV5-1,TGCGCCAGCAGCGCCTCGACAGGGGGCGATGGCTACACCTTC,CASSASTGGDGYTF
.,many,TRBJ1-1,TRBV10-3,TGTGCCATCAGTGATCCAATGAACACTGAAGCTTTCTTT,CAISDPMNTEAFF
.,few,TRBJ2-7,TRBV7-9,TGTGCCAGCAGCTTAGGGGAGTGGGTTTACGAGCAGTACTTC,CASSLGEWVYEQYF
.,many,TRBJ2-2,TRBV29-1,TGCAGCGCCCAAGAGCAGACGAACACCGGGGAGCTGTTTTTT,CSAQEQTNTGELFF
.,.,TRBJ1-2,TRBV11-3,TGTGCCAGCAGCTACGCCCAGAACAGAGAACGAATGCCTGGCTACACCTTC,CASSYAQNRERMPGYTF
TRBD1,many,TRBJ1-5,TRBV12-3/TRBV12-4,TGTGCCAGCAGTTCAACAGGGGGCGCGAGGCAGCCCCAGCATTTT,CASSSTGGARQPQHF
TRBD1,once,TRBJ2-3,TRBV7-2,TGTGCCAGCCAGGGGGCCGGCCCAGATACGCAGTATTTT,CASQGAGPDTQYF
TRBD1,many,TRBJ2-5,TRBV12-3/TRBV12-4,TGTGCCAGCAGCCGACAGGGTGCAGAGACCCAGTACTTC,CASSRQGAETQYF
.,many,TRBJ2-3,TRBV2,TGTGCCAGCAGGACACAATTTCTTGGTGGGCAGTATTTT,CASRTQFLGGQYF
TRBD1,.,TRBJ2-6,TRBV28,TGTGCCAGTCGGACAGGGTCAGGATCTGGGGCCAACGTCCTGACTTTC,CASRTGSGSGANVLTF
.,many,TRBJ2-5,TRBV12-3/TRBV12-4,TGTGCCAGCAGTTTGCTAGTAGAGACCCAGTACTTC,CASSLLVETQYF
TRBD1,many,TRBJ1-4,TRBV6-1,TGTGCCAGCAGGACCGGACAGGGTCGAAGGGAAAAACTGTTTTTT,CASRTGQGRREKLFF
TRBD2,few,TRBJ2-1,TRBV6-2/TRBV6-3,TGTGCCAGCAGTAGCGGGAAAAAGGTCGTGCCCTACAATGAGCAGTTCTTC,CASSSGKKVVPYNEQFF
TRBD2,.,TRBJ2-3,TRBV20-1,TGCAGTGCTAGAGATCCGAGGGAGGGCCCCCCAGATACGCAGTATTTT,CSARDPREGPPDTQYF
.,few,TRBJ1-2,TRBV10-3,TGTGCCATCTCCAGGGAGGGGATTAACTATGGCTACACCTTC,CAISREGINYGYTF
TRBD1,.,TRBJ1-1,TRBV28,TGTGCCAGCAGTACATTCGGACAGGGGTTTACTGAAGCTTTCTTT,CASSTFGQGFTEAFF
.,.,TRBJ2-3,TRBV7-9,TGTGCCAGCCCAGGGAGTAGGGGAGATGGGGATACGCAGTATTTT,CASPGSRGDGDTQYF
.,.,TRBJ2-2,TRBV5-6,TGTGCCAGCATCGCGCCCGGGGAGCTGTTTTTT,CASIAPGELFF
.,many,TRBJ1-1,TRBV6-1,TGTGCCAGCAGTGAAATACAGCGCACTGAAGCTTTCTTT,CASSEIQRTEAFF
TRBD1,many,TRBJ1-1,TRBV2,TGTGCCAGCAGTCGATCTTCAGGGGGAACTGAAGCTTTCTTT,CASSRSSGGTEAFF
.,.,TRBJ1-6,TRBV10-3,TGTGCCATCTGTCTCGGACCGGAGGCTTCACCCCTCCACTTT,CAICLGPEASPLHF
.,few,TRBJ2-7,TRBV29-1,TGCAGCGTTGAAAGGCCGGGACAATCCTACGAGCAGTACTTC,CSVERPGQSYEQYF
.,many,TRBJ2-1,TRBV20-1,TGCAGTGCTAGAGAGACGGCAGGGGAAAACAATGAGCAGTTCTTC,CSARETAGENNEQFF
.,few,TRBJ1-5,TRBV9,TGTGCCAGCAGCCCCCCCTGGGTCGCCAGCAATCAGCCCCAGCATTTT,CASSPPWVASNQPQHF
TRBD2,many,TRBJ2-1,TRBV30,TGTGCCTGGAGTGCGCCGGGACTAGCGGAGTACAATGAGCAGTTCTTC,CAWSAPGLAEYNEQFF
.,few,TRBJ2-1,TRBV6-1,TGTGCCAGCAGTTGGGACCACAAGGAGGGGAAAGCTAGGGAGCAGTTCTTC,CASSWDHKEGKAREQFF
TRBD2,.,TRBJ2-1,TRBV4-1,TGCGCCAGCAGCCAAGGACTAGCGGATACCTACAATGAGCAGTTCTTC,CASSQGLADTYNEQFF
.,.,TRBJ2-1,TRBV10-2,TGCGCCAGCATTGACCCCAGGTACAAGAACAATGAGCAGTTCTTC,CASIDPRYKNNEQFF